This T cell receptor (beta chain) was obtained from a study of cytomegalovirus exposure and HLA in healthy donors. Germline CDR1 SGHTA, CDR2 FQGNSA. The CDR3 is 13 amino acids. J lost 9 bases, V lost 5 bases, and 7 bases had no gene match. Researchers ran the PCR with 60 Vbeta and 13 Jbeta primers. Assay used: immunoSEQ multiplex PCR; TCRdb lists only in-frame clones, some missing. Here the sample spans some 130,000 clones, about 83% being singletons. Sequences were obtained from PBMCs. V and J are TRBV7-2 and TRBJ2-1; 7 bases match TRBD2. The source is a woman between 25 and 40 years old in good health and CMV-seronegative. The DNA of the CDR3 is TGTGCCAGCAGCCCGTCGAGGGAGGGTGAGCAGTTCTTC. Protein sequence: CASSPSREGEQFF.